The table lists the clone carrying this T cell receptor beta chain with many counts. This sample was included in a study of T cells in Graves' hyperthyroidism and ophthalmopathy. The germline CDR1 and CDR2 sequences are SGDLS and YYNGEE. The junction had 5 bases not matched to a gene; V was cut back by 3 bases and J by 5 bases. CDR3 length: 15 amino acids. From RNA transcripts, TCR beta CDR3 regions were amplified. First-round RT-PCR of the TCR CDR3 relied on the HTBI primer set. TCRdb used MiXCR to reprocess the multiplex PCR reads, holding one entry per CDR3 protein. This table has about 130,000 distinct CDR3 sequences, approximately 24% appearing once. Reasons for excluding patients were uncontrolled infection, other autoimmune disease, pregnancy or lactation. Clinicians diagnosed patients from clinical symptoms, serum thyroxine and TRAb, thyroid ultrasound and orbital computed tomography. The blood sample dates from first hyperthyroidism diagnosis, preceding any ophthalmopathy symptoms.

The clonotype originates from a woman aged 50 to 60 with Graves' hyperthyroidism that later progressed to Graves' ophthalmopathy. The J gene is TRBJ1-6, the V gene TRBV9; 7 bases align to TRBD1. The sample consisted of blood. The CDR3, as DNA: TGTGCCAGCAGCGCCTCGGGACAGCATAATTCACCCCTCCACTTT. It is translated as CASSASGQHNSPLHF.